The clone carrying this T cell receptor beta chain was seen more than once but under ten times. These data originate in a study of blood T cell repertoires in COVID-19. The repertoire was sequenced with immunoSEQ multiplex PCR; TCRdb's copy has only in-frame clones and lacks some. Among about 210,000 clones listed, roughly 80% were seen once. This CDR3 is built from 14 residues. V lost 6 bases, J lost 0 bases, and 6 bases stayed unmatched. Germline V gives CDR1 SQVTM, CDR2 ANQGSEA. Sequenced sample: peripheral blood. This TCR came from a woman aged 80 or older with COVID-19, enrolled during active disease. The J gene is TRBJ1-1, the V gene TRBV29-1; 8 bases agree with TRBD1. The CDR3 region has the DNA TGCAGCGTCTGGACAGGGTACATGAACACTGAAGCTTTCTTT. It is translated as CSVWTGYMNTEAFF.